What follows are 7 T cell receptor beta chains derived from one specimen sequenced in a study of T cell repertoires in cytomegalovirus infection. TCRdb recomputed calls from the reads with MiXCR, one row per CDR3 protein. Among 150,000 to 200,000 distinct CDR3 sequences, approximately 14% were seen once, and the ten largest hold about a quarter. Material for sequencing was PBMCs. These receptors all stem from a human donor in good health (CMV status not recorded). Some clones in this sample may be carry-over from other donors' samples.

V and J are TRBV20-1 and TRBJ2-3; 11 bases fit TRBD2. The CDR3 contains 17 residues. J lost 4 bases, V lost 1 base, and 10 bases had no gene match. Germline V gives CDR1 DFQATT, CDR2 SNEGSKA (reference sequence). The CDR3 nucleotides are TGCAGTGCTAGAGTGGGGCTACTAGCGGGAGCGGCAGATACGCAGTATTTT. This gives the protein CSARVGLLAGAADTQYF.

This clonotype was picked up many times. The gene calls are TRBV12-3 or TRBV12-4 and TRBJ2-4; D is perhaps TRBD2 (6 bases). V was pared by 3 bases and J by 3 bases, with 9 bases between. This CDR3 region has 14 residues. The CDR3 loop is CASSFSGGKNIQYF. Written as DNA, the CDR3 is TGTGCCAGCAGTTTTAGCGGCGGCAAAAACATTCAGTACTTC.

This clonotype was picked up a small number of times. The chain uses TRBV5-1 and TRBJ1-6; 7 positions match TRBD1. J lost 5 bases, V lost 3 bases, and 5 bases had no gene match. The germline V gene encodes CDR1 SGHRS and CDR2 YFSETQ. The CDR3 is 15 residues long. The CDR3 region is CASSYGTANNSPLHF. The CDR3 region has the DNA TGCGCCAGCAGCTATGGGACAGCAAATAATTCACCCCTCCACTTT.

This clonotype was detected many times. The CDR3 DNA sequence: TGTGCCACCGGCGGGAGTGACTACAATGAGCAGTTCTTC. Its translation: CATGGSDYNEQFF. J is TRBJ2-1 and V is TRBV28; 7 positions match TRBD2. This CDR3 is built from 13 residues. Trimming took 10 bases from V and 3 from J; bases not matched to a gene: 6. Germline CDR1 and CDR2: MDHEN and SYDVKM.

The chain carries TRBV19 and TRBJ2-7, with a tentative D call TRBD1 (6 bases). The V gene's germline CDR1 is LNHDA and CDR2 SQIVND (reference sequence). Trimming pared 2 bases from V and 2 bases from J, leaving 10 bases between. CDR3 length: 14 amino acids. The CDR3 sequence: CASSIPGTPYEQYF. The CDR3 DNA is TGTGCCAGTAGTATACCCGGGACACCCTACGAGCAGTACTTC.

This clonotype was recorded many times. The chain uses TRBV7-2 and TRBJ2-5; D unresolved. V shed 1 base and J shed 0 bases, with 6 bases lying between them. Per the germline V gene, CDR1 is SGHTA and CDR2 is FQGNSA. The CDR3 is made up of 14 amino acids. The CDR3 region has the DNA TGTGCCAGCAGCTTAGGTGGAAACCAAGAGACCCAGTACTTC. Residues: CASSLGGNQETQYF.

This chain uses TRBV12-3 or TRBV12-4 with TRBJ1-5, with D uncertain. The V gene lost 4 bases and the J gene lost 0 bases, with 10 bases spanning the gap. CDR3 length equals 15 residues. CDR3 nucleotides: TGTGCCAGCAGTTGGGGTGGGCTTAGCAATCAGCCCCAGCATTTT. Its protein product is CASSWGGLSNQPQHF.